Reported below is one TCR beta chain. The antigen remains undetermined. This CDR3 region has 14 residues. The germline V and J ends were trimmed by 6 bases and 1 base, with 16 bases remaining between them. Germline-derived CDR1 and CDR2 are GTSNPN and SVGIG (reference sequence). Assay: immunoSEQ multiplex PCR; the TCRdb copy retains only in-frame clones and omits some. Of tens of thousands of clones in the sample, about 83% were seen once. This record belongs to a study of OX40 agonist ivuxolimab in advanced cancers. On the study more broadly: As their treatment, patients were administered ivuxolimab, an agonistic anti-OX40 (CD134) antibody. A male proportion of over 75% was recorded, with mean age about 60 years and range about 23 to 90. Patients with hepatocellular carcinoma, melanoma, renal cell or head and neck cancer made up the dose-escalation patients. Whole-study findings and limits: With doses of 0.1 to 3.0 mg/kg, CD4+ and CD8+ blood T cells had undergone clonal expansion by week 6.

The receptor was derived from an adult with an advanced solid tumor such as melanoma, head and neck, liver or kidney cancer. This material consisted of CD4+ or CD8+ T cells sorted from blood, taken in a trial of the OX40 agonist ivuxolimab. J is TRBJ2-7 and V is TRBV30; D possibly corresponds to TRBD1 (6 bases). The CDR3: CACTGLARSYEQYF. The CDR3 nucleotides read TGTGCCTGCACAGGGCTAGCCAGGTCCTACGAGCAGTACTTC.